The sequence of this TCR beta chain was determined in a study of post-analysis software for immune sequencing data. Looking at the study overall: Recorded subtypes: relapsing-remitting, secondary progressive, progressive-relapsing; some patients unannotated. General observations from the study: About five TRBV segments, including TRBV5-6, TRBV5-1 and TRBV20-1, were more frequent in patients than controls. With F measure, samples from one preparation batch clustered together strongly.

The sample holds many counts of this clonotype. Its antigen is undetermined. The CDR3 sequence is 16 residues long. The V and J ends lost 3 bases and 5 bases, in that order; junction bases with no gene match: 7. Looked up from germline, CDR1 is SGHRS and CDR2 is YFSETQ. Included in the TCR beta cDNA libraries were unique molecular identifiers. The T cell input of about 1 to 10 million gave around 450,000 cDNA molecules. TCRdb ran MiXCR on the PCR reads and lists one entry per CDR3 protein. This table holds over 250,000 distinct CDR3 sequences, 35% to 45% found once. This chain connects TRBV5-1 to TRBJ2-5, with 13 bases aligning to TRBD2. This clonotype was obtained from a girl between 10 and 17 years old with multiple sclerosis. Sequencing was performed on blood. The CDR3: CASSSRLAGGPETQYF. The CDR3 DNA sequence: TGCGCCAGCAGCTCGAGACTAGCGGGAGGCCCCGAGACCCAGTACTTC.